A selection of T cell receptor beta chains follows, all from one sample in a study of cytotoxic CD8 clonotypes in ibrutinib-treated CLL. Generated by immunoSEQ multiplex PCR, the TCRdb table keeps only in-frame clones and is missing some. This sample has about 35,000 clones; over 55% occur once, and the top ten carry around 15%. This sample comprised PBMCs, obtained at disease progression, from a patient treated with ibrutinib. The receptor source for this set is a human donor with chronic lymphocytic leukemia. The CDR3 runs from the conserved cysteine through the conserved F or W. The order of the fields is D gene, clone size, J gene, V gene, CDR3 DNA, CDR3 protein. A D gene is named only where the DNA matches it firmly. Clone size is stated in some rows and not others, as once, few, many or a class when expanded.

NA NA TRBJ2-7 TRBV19 TGTGCCAGTAGTATGAGGACTATGGGCGAGCAGTACTTC CASSMRTMGEQYF
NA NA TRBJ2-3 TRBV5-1 TGCGCCAGCAGCCCTGGGGTAGCAGATACGCAGTATTTT CASSPGVADTQYF
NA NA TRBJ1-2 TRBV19 TGTGCCAGTAGTCTTAGTGGACAGTTCTATGGCTACACCTTC CASSLSGQFYGYTF
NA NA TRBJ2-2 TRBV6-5 TGTGCCAGCAGTCGCCGCGGGGCCGGGGAGCTGTTTTTT CASSRRGAGELFF
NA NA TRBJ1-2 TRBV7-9 TGTGCCAGCAGCTTGAAGGGGCAGGGAGTAGGTGGCTACACCTTC CASSLKGQGVGGYTF
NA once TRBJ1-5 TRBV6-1 TGTGCCAGCAGTGTCCGCCCTAGCAATCAGCCCCAGCATTTT CASSVRPSNQPQHF
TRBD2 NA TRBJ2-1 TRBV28 TGTGCCAGCAGCCTACTAGCGGGGGGGCTCGCAGAGCAGTTCTTC CASSLLAGGLAEQFF
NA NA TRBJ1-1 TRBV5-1 TGCGCCAGCAGCTCGAATGTTGGGGGGAACACTGAAGCTTTCTTT CASSSNVGGNTEAFF
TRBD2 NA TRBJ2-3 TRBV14 TGTGCCAGCAGCCGTACTAGCGGGGGCACAGATACGCAGTATTTT CASSRTSGGTDTQYF
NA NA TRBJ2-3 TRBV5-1 TGCGCCAGCAGCTCTGACCTCGGGGGGCTGGGCACAGATACGCAGTATTTT CASSSDLGGLGTDTQYF
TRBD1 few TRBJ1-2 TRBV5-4 TGTGCCAGCAGCTTGGGGTGGGGACAGCAGATCTATGGCTACACCTTC CASSLGWGQQIYGYTF
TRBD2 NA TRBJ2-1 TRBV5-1 TGCGCCAGCAGACTAGCGGGGGTCCACAATGAGCAGTTCTTC CASRLAGVHNEQFF
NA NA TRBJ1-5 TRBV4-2 TGTGCCAGCAGCCAAAGGGTGGGGGGGAATCAGCCCCAGCATTTT CASSQRVGGNQPQHF
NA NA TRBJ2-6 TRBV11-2 TGTGCCAGCAGCACGTTTAGGCGAGGGGCCAACGTCCTGACTTTC CASSTFRRGANVLTF
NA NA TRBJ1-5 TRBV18 TGTGCCAGCTCACCCCAGAGCAATCAGCCCCAGCATTTT CASSPQSNQPQHF
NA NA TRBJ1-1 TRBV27 TGTGCCAGCAGTTTTGGACTGGGGACTGAAGCTTTCTTT CASSFGLGTEAFF
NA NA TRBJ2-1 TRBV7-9 TGTGCCAGCAAAAGGGGGGGCTCCTACAATGAGCAGTTCTTC CASKRGGSYNEQFF
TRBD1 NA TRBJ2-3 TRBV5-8 TGTGCCAGCAGCATCGGACAGGGCTTCACAGATACGCAGTATTTT CASSIGQGFTDTQYF
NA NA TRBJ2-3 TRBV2 TGTGCCGGCAATCCGATGCCCCGCACAGATACGCAGTATTTT CAGNPMPRTDTQYF
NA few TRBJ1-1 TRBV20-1 TGCAGTCTTACCCGGAACACTGAAGCTTTCTTT CSLTRNTEAFF
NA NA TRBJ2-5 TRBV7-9 TGTGCCAGCAGCTTATTCCAAGAGACCCAGTACTTC CASSLFQETQYF
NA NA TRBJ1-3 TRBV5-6 TGTGCCAGCAGCTCCGGGACCCGGGGCAGGAACACCATATATTTT CASSSGTRGRNTIYF